The sequence of this T cell receptor (beta chain) was determined in a study of PD-1 blockade in mismatch repair-deficient tumors. Data came from immunoSEQ multiplex PCR; TCRdb stores just in-frame clones and leaves some out. The profile shows about 34,000 clones, more than 70% of them singletons. Germline CDR1 and CDR2: KGHSH and LQKENI. The ends were cut back, 0 bases at V and 0 bases at J, with 9 bases in the middle. The CDR3 is 16 residues long. All patients were mismatch repair deficient, assessed by either PCR or immunohistochemistry. Three pembrolizumab responders had their TCRs sequenced. The V and J genes are TRBV18 and TRBJ1-3; weak D call: TRBD1 (5 bases). Sequences were derived from PBMCs, sampled approximately 6 weeks after starting pembrolizumab. The sequence was collected from an adult with mismatch repair-deficient cancer. The CDR3 DNA is TGTGCCAGCTCACCACCGCACAGGATCTCTGGAAACACCATATATTTT. It specifies CASSPPHRISGNTIYF. Full variable domain (remainder filled in from reference TRBV18 and TRBJ1-3): NAGVMQNPRHLVRRRGQEARLRCSPMKGHSHVYWYRQLPEEGLKFMVYLQKENIIDESGMPKERFSAEFPKEGPSILRIQQVVRGDSAAYFCASSPPHRISGNTIYFGEGSWLTVV.